The rows below give T cell receptor beta chains drawn from one sample of a study of blood T cell repertoires in COVID-19. This table comes from immunoSEQ multiplex PCR, and its TCRdb copy is limited to in-frame clones, with some not included. The sample lists 57,000 or so clones, around four fifths occurring once. Sequenced sample: peripheral blood. These receptors originate from a man aged 65-85 years with acute or convalescent COVID-19. Each CDR3 is given with its conserved first and last residue. Clone sizes are given selectively: once, few, many, or a class where the clone is expanded.

v_call,clone_size,cdr3_length,j_call,cdr3_aa
TRBV6-5,-,16,TRBJ2-1,CASSYFTSGAHNEQFF
TRBV7-8,-,11,TRBJ1-5,CASSLQGLQHF
TRBV27,-,17,TRBJ2-4,CASSPRSGGLAKNIQYF
TRBV18,-,15,TRBJ1-1,CASSPTPDEVTEAFF
TRBV18,-,12,TRBJ1-2,CASSPTGKGYTF
TRBV11-2,-,14,TRBJ2-1,CASSLVQSYNEQFF
TRBV6-5,-,15,TRBJ1-2,CASSYSRQTNYGYTF
TRBV5-5,-,13,TRBJ2-2,CASSYRAPGELFF
TRBV3-1/TRBV3-2,-,15,TRBJ2-7,CASSFRTSGYYEQYF
TRBV12-3/TRBV12-4,-,12,TRBJ1-4,CASSLNREKLFF
TRBV6-5,few,14,TRBJ2-7,CASSTKQGFGEQYF
TRBV5-4,once,17,TRBJ2-2,CASTGTSGGENTGELFF
TRBV4-1,-,17,TRBJ2-5,CASSQGGTSGAQETQYF
TRBV10-1,-,16,TRBJ1-1,CASSDIGQVMNTEAFF
TRBV7-7,-,14,TRBJ2-5,CASSPGQVQETQYF
TRBV4-2,-,17,TRBJ2-2,CASSQAGDWTNTGELFF
TRBV19,few,15,TRBJ1-2,CASSTRDRGNYGYTF
TRBV7-9,-,13,TRBJ2-2,CASSPQEMGELFF
TRBV10-3,once,15,TRBJ2-5,CAISRTEGVEETQYF
TRBV11-2,-,15,TRBJ1-2,CASSSGGIGGYGYTF
TRBV7-3,-,13,TRBJ2-1,CASSPSSYNEQFF
TRBV7-9,-,14,TRBJ1-4,CASSTRTGQEKLFF
TRBV2,-,14,TRBJ1-1,CASSRTGANTEAFF